This T cell receptor beta chain derives from a study of human thymus T cells. Measured with immunoSEQ multiplex PCR; TCRdb has only the in-frame clones, and not every one. The sample gives 60,000 to 75,000 clones, roughly 94% of which show up once; around 0.034% is in the top ten. The CDR3 runs to 15 residues. Trimming pared 7 bases from V and 0 bases from J, leaving 13 bases between. Per germline, CDR1 MDHEN and CDR2 SYDVKM. Thymus was obtained from resections taken during corrective heart surgery. All donors were healthy Finnish infants who were undergoing corrective surgery to treat congenital heart defects.

This sequence was found in a girl in the first two years of life with a congenital heart defect but otherwise immunologically healthy. The chain links TRBV28 to TRBJ2-1; D is possibly TRBD2 (5 bases). Specimen: thymus tissue. The CDR3 nucleotides read TGTGCCAGCAAGGGCGGGCCTAGCTCCTACAATGAGCAGTTCTTC. Residues: CASKGGPSSYNEQFF.